The clone carrying this TCR beta chain appeared a few times. These data come from a study of blood T cell repertoires in COVID-19. Overall study: The United States, Italy and Spain were the sources of the acute and convalescent COVID-19 samples.

The CDR3 has 13 residues. CDR1 LNHDA and CDR2 SQIVND come from the germline V gene (reference sequence). V was trimmed by 5 bases and J by 5 bases, leaving 10 bases between them. Original processing notes: Scientists estimated how many nucleated cells there were by amplifying reference gene primers. Profiling relied on immunoSEQ multiplex PCR, and the TCRdb table lists in-frame clones only, not all of them. For V, J and clone size, that table is used; D and trimming come from the DNA. The table includes roughly 40,000 clones, more than 65% detected once. The chain couples TRBV19 to TRBJ1-5, with D possibly matching TRBD1 (5 bases). The specimen sequenced was peripheral blood. This TCR derives from a man aged 80 or over with active or convalescent COVID-19. CDR3: CASSAGTHQPQHF. The CDR3 nucleotides read TGTGCCAGTAGTGCCGGGACTCATCAGCCCCAGCATTTT.